Detailed here is one TCR beta chain. Its antigen remains undetermined. It has no much larger one-base neighbor in the sample; base qualities were not kept. The record originates from a study of T cell repertoires in ileal Crohn's disease (dated by TCRdb to between 2019 and 2020). For context, the study as a whole: At the time of surgery, roughly 34% of patients were active smokers, and the median duration of disease was approximately eight years. All patients had surgery for a complication: stricturing disease in around 60% and penetrating disease in roughly 40%. About half of the patients received postoperative therapy: under 13 received thiopurines and approximately 19 received anti-TNF agents. Neoterminal ileum biopsies obtained at postoperative colonoscopy were designated as M6 samples. TCR repertoire analysis was done in a few dozen Crohn's disease patients from a prospective multicentre cohort. Running in parallel with the study was a multicentre cohort set up to find predictors of early endoscopic recurrence following ileocolonic resection. A Rutgeerts score above i0 was used to define endoscopic postoperative recurrence. A total of around 150 mucosal samples from some 60 patients were sequenced, collected from several sites on the surgical specimen as well as at postoperative endoscopy.

For commercial TCRB immunosequencing, 450 to 550 nanograms of biopsy DNA were submitted for each sample. CDR3 regions were amplified from genomic DNA by Adaptive Biotechnology using a two-step, amplification bias-controlled multiplex PCR. Primers for every V and J gene segment were used in the first PCR, and barcodes and Illumina adapters were added in the second PCR. CDR3 libraries were sequenced on an Illumina instrument. Per the original workflow: The analysis drew on both the pipelines supplied by the vendor and custom analysis of the raw data in R/Bioconductor running R version 3.3.0. Clonality, which ranges from 0 to 1, was calculated as the inverse of the normalised Shannon entropy across all productive clones. High-frequency clones were defined as the share of the repertoire occupied by the top 100 clones, with only clones passing a 95% confidence test being retained. Repertoire diversity was measured with the Simpson index, and overlap between samples was measured with the Morisita-Horn index. This is the immuneACCESS table as TCRdb keeps it, with only in-frame sequences that have V and J called. A part of the clones is gone; compared with another copy, unresolved V genes explain less than half, and the rest is unexplained. Clone size and the V and J calls come from that table; the DNA yielded D and trimming. The sample profile shows a few thousand clones; under 75% of them were found once. The top ten hold less than 30% of the sample.

This sample's time point label indicates: neoterminal ileum biopsy at postoperative endoscopy, about 6 months after surgery. Eligible patients were adults with ileal or ileocolonic Crohn's disease who had an indication for ileocolonic resection. Whole ileal mucosal biopsies were stored frozen at -80°C before DNA extraction. Genomic DNA was extracted from frozen whole biopsies using a TRizol-based method and was quantified with a NanoDrop 2000 spectrophotometer. Study-wide findings and limitations: Compared with CD4 T cells, sorted CD8 T cells held more high-frequency clones, which suggests that the mucosal expansions were mostly CD8. Endoscopic recurrence was linked to a higher percentage of high-frequency clones at surgery, and recurrence occurred in every patient whose clonality exceeded 26.8% (18/57). Patients who were active smokers at surgery had a significantly higher proportion of clonal expansions than non-smokers (around 24% vs 18%, p=0.02). The timing of postoperative endoscopy varied within the first year after surgery, and the median delay was approximately 6.6 months. Mucosal CD4 and CD8 T cells were sorted and sequenced only in a subgroup of patients, whose size was not stated.

Reading the germline V gene (reference sequence) gives CDR1 SGHNT and CDR2 YYREEE. After removal of 0 bases from V and 4 bases from J, the junction retains 5 bases not matched to a gene. CDR3 length: 16 amino acids, cysteine to phenylalanine. The DNA shown is the 48-base CDR3, in frame from base 1. In this chain, TRBV5-4 is recombined with TRBJ2-7, with 12 bases aligning to TRBD2. Sequences were obtained from ileal tissue. The clonotype comes from an adult with Crohn's disease. This receptor has the CDR3 CASSLAASGGEYEQYF. In nucleotide form, the sequence is TGTGCCAGCAGCTTGGCGGCTAGCGGGGGGGAATACGAGCAGTACTTC.